Detailed here is one TCR beta chain. Its antigen target is currently unknown. Per-base quality was not reported, and no clone a single base away is much larger than it. This entry is derived from a study of T cell repertoires in cytomegalovirus infection (dated by TCRdb to between 2019 and 2020). For the study in its entirety: Peptide stimulations targeted recently identified HLA-C-restricted CMV epitopes, whose presentation resists viral immunomodulation, together with well-studied HLA-B-restricted epitopes. Donor HLA type was relevant to the analysis, because carriage of CMV infection together with the matching HLA type was indicated by public TCR beta signatures.

General conclusions and limits of the study: Carriers of CMV infection plus the relevant HLA type were discriminated by the cumulative frequency of public TCR beta family members in the study cohort and in an independent roughly 370-donor cohort. The ex vivo response was dominated by HLA-C-restricted CMV-specific TCR beta clonotypes, and the single most frequent clonotype in two of eight donors was supplied by these HLA-C-restricted clonotypes.

The treatment or condition label for this specimen denotes: in vitro stimulation with specific CMV peptide epitopes to enrich CMV-specific T cells. The sequencing machine was an Illumina HiSeq 1500. TCRdb cleaned the public reads at Q25 with fastp, built clones with MiXCR and kept in-frame beta chains. Rows are unified per CDR3 protein, each entry keeping the most common DNA and genes. The sample has around 310,000 distinct CDR3 sequences on record, 25% to 30% of them singletons. The ten top clones hold around 20% of the sample. Cut back by 6 bases and 6 bases, the V and J ends lie 21 bases apart. Measured from the cysteine to the phenylalanine, the CDR3 is 17 residues long. This entry keeps only the CDR3 DNA: 51 bases, framed from base 1. In the germline V gene, CDR1 corresponds to MNHEY and CDR2 to SVGAGI.

The sequence links TRBV6-5 to TRBJ1-6; the D segment cannot be called with confidence. This clonotype originated in a human donor in good health (CMV status not recorded). Some clones in this sample may be carry-over from other donors' samples. The sequences come from cultured PBMCs, collected from culture after CMV antigen stimulation. The DNA sequence is TGTGCCAGCAGGTCCTACAGCGTAGAAGAGGGTAATTCACCCCTCCACTTT. Its amino acids are CASRSYSVEEGNSPLHF.